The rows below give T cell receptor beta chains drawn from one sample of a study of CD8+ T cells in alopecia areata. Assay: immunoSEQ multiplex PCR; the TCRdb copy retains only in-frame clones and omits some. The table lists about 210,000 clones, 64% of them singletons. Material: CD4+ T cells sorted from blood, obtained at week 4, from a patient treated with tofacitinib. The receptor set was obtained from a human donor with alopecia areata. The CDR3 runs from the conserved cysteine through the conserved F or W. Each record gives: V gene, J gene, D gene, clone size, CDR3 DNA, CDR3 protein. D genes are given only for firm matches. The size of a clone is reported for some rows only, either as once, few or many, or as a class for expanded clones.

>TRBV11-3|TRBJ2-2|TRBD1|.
TGTGCCAGCAGCTTAGATCCACGACAGGGGGCAGCGAACACCGGGGAGCTGTTTTTT
CASSLDPRQGAANTGELFF
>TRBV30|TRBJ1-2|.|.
TGTGCCTGGAGTGCCCATGAGGGGATTGGCTACACCTTC
CAWSAHEGIGYTF
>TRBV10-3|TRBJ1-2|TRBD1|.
TGTGCCATCAGTGACGTCCGGGACAGGGGTGGGGATGGCTACACCTTC
CAISDVRDRGGDGYTF
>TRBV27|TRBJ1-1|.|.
TGTGCCAGCAGTCCATCCAAGGGCACTGAAGCTTTCTTT
CASSPSKGTEAFF
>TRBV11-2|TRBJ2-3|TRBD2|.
TGTGCCAGCAGCCGCCGAGGGCGGGGGGCCACAGATACGCAGTATTTT
CASSRRGRGATDTQYF
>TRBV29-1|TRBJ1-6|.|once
TGCAGCGCTAAGGAGAGGACGAATTCACCCCTCCACTTT
CSAKERTNSPLHF
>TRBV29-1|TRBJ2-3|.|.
TGCAGCGCTTCGGACACAGATACGCAGTATTTT
CSASDTDTQYF
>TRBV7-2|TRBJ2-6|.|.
TGTGCCAGCAGCTTAGGACTTTCTGGGGCCAACGTCCTGACTTTC
CASSLGLSGANVLTF
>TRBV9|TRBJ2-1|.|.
TGTGCCAGCAGCGTATCCCTCCACAGTCAAGGTAATGAGCAGTTCTTC
CASSVSLHSQGNEQFF
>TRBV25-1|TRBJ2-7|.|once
TGTGCCAGCAGTGAATATAAGGGAGCACCTGAGCAGTACTTC
CASSEYKGAPEQYF
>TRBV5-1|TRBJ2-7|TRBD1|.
TGCGCCAGCCGAATTGACAGGGACTACGAGCAGTACTTC
CASRIDRDYEQYF
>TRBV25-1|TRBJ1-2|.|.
TGTGCCAGCAGTGAGGCCGCCGCCTATGGCTACACCTTC
CASSEAAAYGYTF
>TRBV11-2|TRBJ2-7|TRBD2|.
TGTGCCAGCAGCTTCGGGGGGGTTACCTACGAGCAGTACTTC
CASSFGGVTYEQYF
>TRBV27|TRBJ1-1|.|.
TGTGCCAGCAGTTTGGTCGACCCCGGCACTGAAGCTTTCTTT
CASSLVDPGTEAFF
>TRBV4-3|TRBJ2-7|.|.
TGCGCCAGCAGCCAAGATAGGAGGTACGAGCAGTACTTC
CASSQDRRYEQYF
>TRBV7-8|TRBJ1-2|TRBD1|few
TGTGCCAGCAGCCAAGAGGGGACAGGGAGTTGGGGCTACACCTTC
CASSQEGTGSWGYTF
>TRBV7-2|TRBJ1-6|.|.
TGTGCCAGCAGCTTAGAGACACTTTATAATTCACCCCTCCACTTT
CASSLETLYNSPLHF
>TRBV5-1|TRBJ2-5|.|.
TGCGCCAGCAGCTTGGCTGCGGCAGCTCAAGAGACCCAGTACTTC
CASSLAAAAQETQYF
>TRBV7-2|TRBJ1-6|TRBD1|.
TGTGCCAGCAGCTTAGGACAGGGGATACATTCACCCCTCCTCTTT
CASSLGQGIHSPLLF
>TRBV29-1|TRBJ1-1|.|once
TGCAGCGTTCTCAGGGGAGAGAACACTGAAGCTTTCTTT
CSVLRGENTEAFF
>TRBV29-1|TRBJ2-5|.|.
TGCAGCGTTGTCTGGACAGGAGGGGCCCAGTACTTC
CSVVWTGGAQYF
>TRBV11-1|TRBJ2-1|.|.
TGTGCCAGCAGCCCATCGGAGGGGATGGGCTCCTACAATGAGCAGTTCTTC
CASSPSEGMGSYNEQFF
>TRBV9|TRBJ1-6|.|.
TGTGCCAGCAGCGTAGAATCGCCCGGTAATTCACCCCTCCACTTT
CASSVESPGNSPLHF
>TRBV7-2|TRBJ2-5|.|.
TGTGCCAGCAGCTTAGGATATGGAAAAGAGACCCAGTACTTC
CASSLGYGKETQYF
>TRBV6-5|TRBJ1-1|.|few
TGTGCCAGCAGTTACGAAGGACACCTGAACACTGAAGCTTTCTTT
CASSYEGHLNTEAFF
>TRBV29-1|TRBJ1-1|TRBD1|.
TGCAGCGTTGAAAGGGACAGGAACACTGAAGCTTTCTTT
CSVERDRNTEAFF
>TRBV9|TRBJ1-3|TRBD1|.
TGTGCCAGCAGCTCACAACTACAGGGGGCTGCTGGAAACACCATATATTTT
CASSSQLQGAAGNTIYF
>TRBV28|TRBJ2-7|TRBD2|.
TGTGCCAGCTACCCGCGGGGGGGCGGTTACGAGCAGTACTTC
CASYPRGGGYEQYF